Shown below are 28 T cell receptor beta chains from a single sample sequenced in a study of T cell repertoires in cytomegalovirus infection. TCRdb reprocessed the reads via MiXCR and lists one record per CDR3 protein. The sample lists some 590,000 distinct CDR3 sequences, around 40% occurring once. These receptors lack a known antigen. Source: cultured PBMCs, taken from culture after CMV antigen stimulation. The receptors derive from a human donor in good health (CMV status not recorded). Some clones in this sample may be carry-over from other donors' samples.

This clonotype appeared a few times. The V call is TRBV2, the J call TRBJ1-2; 7 bases are shared with TRBD1. The CDR3 has 14 amino acids. V lost 6 bases, J lost 3 bases, and 7 bases stayed unmatched. The germline V gene encodes CDR1 SNHLY and CDR2 FYNNEI. The CDR3 sequence: CASRGDSMYYGYTF. The CDR3 nucleotides read TGTGCCAGCAGAGGGGACAGCATGTACTATGGCTACACCTTC.

V gene TRBV4-3 combines with J gene TRBJ2-7, with D possibly called TRBD1 or TRBD2 (5 bases each). Deletions cut 0 bases from V and 4 bases from J, with 13 bases between. The germline V gene encodes CDR1 LGHNA and CDR2 YSLEER. The CDR3 is 15 amino acids. The CDR3 reads CASSQDFGGVYEQYF. The CDR3 bases are TGCGCCAGCAGCCAAGATTTTGGGGGAGTGTACGAGCAGTACTTC.

The rearrangement links TRBV6-6 to TRBJ1-6, with 7 bases matching TRBD1. The CDR3 has 14 residues. Germline values: CDR1 MNHNY, CDR2 SVGAGI (reference sequence). J was trimmed by 8 bases and V by 6 bases; bases with no gene match: 7. The CDR3 region has the DNA TGTGCCAGCAGGTTAAGACAGGGAGATTCACCCCTCCACTTT. This translates into CASRLRQGDSPLHF.

This clonotype was counted between two and nine times. The V gene is TRBV29-1, the J gene TRBJ1-1; TRBD1 matches at 11 bases. Germline V gene lookup returns CDR1 SQVTM and CDR2 ANQGSEA. Trimming cost V 6 bases and J 11 bases; bases outside gene matches: 14. The CDR3 sequence is 14 residues long. DNA for the CDR3: TGCAGCGTACGCGGACAGGGGGCCGTGGAGAAGGCTTTCTTT. Amino acid sequence: CSVRGQGAVEKAFF.

This clonotype was observed a handful of times. The chain has TRBV5-4 and TRBJ2-1; TRBD2 aligns across 9 bases. This CDR3 comprises 18 residues. Germline values: CDR1 SGHNT, CDR2 YYREEE (reference sequence). Trimming at V came to 0 bases and at J to 6 bases, leaving 13 bases not matched to a gene. The CDR3 loop is CASSLGLVGGGASNEQFF. In DNA, the CDR3 is TGTGCCAGCAGCTTGGGACTTGTAGGCGGGGGGGCCTCCAATGAGCAGTTCTTC.

In this sample, this clonotype turned up a few times. The chain recombines TRBV7-9 with TRBJ2-1; a weak D match, TRBD2 (6 bases). Between the trimmed V and J ends, which lost 4 bases and 5 bases, there was a span of 15 bases. The CDR3 runs 15 residues. CDR1 SEHNR and CDR2 FQNEAQ come from the germline V gene (reference sequence). As DNA, the CDR3 is TGTGCCAGCAGCTCACTCGGCGGCGGGGACAATGAGCAGTTCTTC. Amino acid sequence: CASSSLGGGDNEQFF. Using reference TRBV7-9 and TRBJ2-1 for the parts outside the CDR3, the full variable domain is DTGVSQNPRHKITKRGQNVTFRCDPISEHNRLYWYRQTLGQGPEFLTYFQNEAQLEKSRLLSDRFSAERPKGSFSTLEIQRTEQGDSAMYLCASSSLGGGDNEQFFGPGTRLTVL.

This clonotype was seen more than once but under ten times. The chain recombines TRBV10-3 with TRBJ2-1, with 7 bases matching TRBD2. Germline values: CDR1 ENHRY, CDR2 SYGVKD. CDR3 length equals 14 residues. The V and J ends lost 6 bases and 8 bases, in that order; junction bases with no gene match: 10. This chain's CDR3 is CAIRLSGILDEQFF. The DNA of the CDR3 is TGTGCCATCAGGCTGAGCGGGATATTGGATGAGCAGTTCTTC.

The table lists this clonotype with a few counts. The V and J genes are TRBV7-2 and TRBJ2-3; no definite D call. The CDR3 covers 11 residues. Germline lookup yields CDR1 SGHTA and CDR2 FQGNSA. The V gene lost 5 bases and the J gene lost 5 bases, with 5 bases spanning the gap. The CDR3 DNA reads as TGTGCCAGCAGCATGGTAGATACGCAGTATTTT. Residues: CASSMVDTQYF.

V is TRBV28 and J is TRBJ2-7; 13 nucleotides agree with TRBD2. After removal of 5 bases from V and 7 bases from J, the junction contained 11 bases not matched to a gene. The V gene's germline CDR1 is MDHEN and CDR2 SYDVKM. The CDR3 is made up of 16 amino acids. CDR3 loop: CASSRIGTSGTWEQYF. As DNA, the CDR3 is TGTGCCAGCAGTCGAATCGGGACTAGCGGGACATGGGAGCAGTACTTC.

The CDR3: CASRGDIQTDTQYF. The CDR3 bases are TGTGCCAGCAGAGGGGACATCCAAACAGATACGCAGTATTTT. This chain links TRBV7-2 with TRBJ2-3; D may be TRBD1 (6 bases). CDR3 length equals 14 residues. Germline V gives CDR1 SGHTA, CDR2 FQGNSA. V was cut by 6 bases and J by 3 bases, with 13 bases left in between.

V gene TRBV5-4 combines with J gene TRBJ2-2; 7 positions match TRBD2. Germline V gene sequence: CDR1 SGHNT, CDR2 YYREEE (reference sequence). J lost 3 bases, V lost 0 bases, and 5 bases had no gene match. The CDR3 has 16 residues. As DNA, the CDR3 is TGTGCCAGCAGCTTGGGTCAGCGGGGATACACCGGGGAGCTGTTTTTT. It yields the protein CASSLGQRGYTGELFF.

This clonotype came up many times. The rearrangement joins TRBV7-9 to TRBJ2-5; D perhaps matches TRBD1 (5 bases). Trimming took off 8 bases at V and 5 bases at J, with 12 bases between the two ends. Per germline, CDR1 SEHNR and CDR2 FQNEAQ (reference sequence). This CDR3 is 12 amino acids long. CDR3 amino acids: CASRQLDETQYF. Here the CDR3 DNA reads TGTGCCAGCCGACAGTTGGATGAGACCCAGTACTTC.

The chain uses TRBV12-3 or TRBV12-4 and TRBJ2-3, with 11 bases that match TRBD2. Trimming removed 6 bases from V and 13 bases from J; junction bases left unmatched: 9. The CDR3 runs to 13 residues. The CDR3 loop reads CASSLTSGSYEYF. CDR3 DNA: TGTGCCAGCAGCCTCACTAGCGGGAGTTATGAGTATTTT.

The rearrangement uses TRBV4-1 and TRBJ2-5; 9 bases match TRBD1. The CDR3 runs 15 residues. The germline V gene has CDR1 MGHRA and CDR2 YSYEKL. V shed 1 base and J 3 bases; nucleotides not matched to a gene: 3. CDR3 sequence reads: CASSQVGQGKETQYF. CDR3 sequence (DNA): TGCGCCAGCAGCCAAGTGGGACAGGGCAAAGAGACCCAGTACTTC.

This clonotype was counted a single time. V usage is TRBV2 and J usage is TRBJ1-2; possible D gene TRBD1, 5 bases. CDR1 is SNHLY, CDR2 FYNNEI, per germline. The V and J ends lost 7 bases and 4 bases respectively, with 10 bases between them. This CDR3 contains 12 residues. The CDR3 loop reads CASKQGSYGYTF. The CDR3 DNA is TGTGCCAGCAAGCAGGGAAGCTATGGCTACACCTTC.

The chain has TRBV6-5 and TRBJ2-3; the match to TRBD2 covers 8 bases. The V and J ends lost 2 bases and 2 bases, in that order; junction bases with no gene match: 3. Per germline, CDR1 MNHEY and CDR2 SVGAGI. The CDR3 has 15 residues. The CDR3: CASSYAGGPTDTQYF. The CDR3 nucleotides are TGTGCCAGCAGTTACGCGGGAGGACCCACAGATACGCAGTATTTT.

Only a few counts were recorded for this clonotype. V gene TRBV7-9 combines with J gene TRBJ2-7; 7 bases are a match to TRBD2. The junction had 4 bases not matched to a gene; V was cut back by 2 bases and J by 3 bases. CDR1 SEHNR and CDR2 FQNEAQ come from the germline V gene (reference sequence). The CDR3 consists of 14 residues. The CDR3 spells CASSLQSGIYEQYF. As DNA, the CDR3 is TGTGCCAGCAGCTTACAAAGCGGGATCTACGAGCAGTACTTC.

The V call is TRBV27, the J call TRBJ2-1, with 16 nucleotides matching TRBD2. Trimming removed 3 bases from V and 9 bases from J; junction bases left unmatched: 2. Germline V gives CDR1 MNHEY, CDR2 SMNVEV (reference sequence). CDR3 length equals 15 residues. The CDR3 here is CASSFGTSGGAEQFF. The DNA of the CDR3 is TGTGCCAGCAGTTTCGGGACTAGCGGGGGGGCTGAGCAGTTCTTC.

This clonotype has a single count. The rearrangement uses TRBV6-2 or TRBV6-3 and TRBJ2-7; TRBD2 agrees at 12 bases. V was clipped by 6 bases and J by 6 bases; unmatched bases: 9. Looked up from germline, CDR1 is MNHEY and CDR2 is SVGEGT. The CDR3 covers 15 residues. Here the CDR3 reads CASRALGLAGGEQYF. In nucleotides, the CDR3 is TGTGCCAGCAGAGCCTTGGGACTAGCGGGCGGCGAGCAGTACTTC.

Concerning this clonotype: A much larger clonotype is one base distant, so this may be a read error. The CDR3 does not end in the conserved phenylalanine or tryptophan, so this is likely a read error. The chain uses TRBV7-2 and TRBJ2-3; 9 bases fit TRBD2. The trim removed 2 bases at V and 10 bases at J, leaving 7 bases unmatched. CDR1 is SGHTA, CDR2 FQGNSA, per germline. This CDR3 is built from 14 residues. In DNA form, the CDR3 reads TGTGCCAGCAGCTTAAATAGAGCGGGGGGTTCGCAGTATTTG. It translates to CASSLNRAGGSQYL.

The chain links TRBV12-3 or TRBV12-4 to TRBJ2-2; 9 nucleotides agree with TRBD2. The ends lost 3 bases at V and 6 bases at J; junction bases unmatched: 8. The CDR3 contains 16 residues. CDR3 sequence reads: CASSLGGGEWSGELFF. The DNA of the CDR3 is TGTGCCAGCAGTTTGGGCGGGGGGGAGTGGTCCGGGGAGCTGTTTTTT.

The chain uses TRBV19 and TRBJ2-1, with D uncertain. Germline V CDR1 and CDR2: LNHDA, SQIVND (reference sequence). V dropped 4 bases and J dropped 13 bases, with 14 bases sitting between them. The CDR3 extends over 12 amino acids. The CDR3 region has the DNA TGTGCCAGTAGTACGCGTTTAGGATCACAGTTCTTC. It codes for CASSTRLGSQFF.

The table lists this clonotype with a few counts. The chain carries TRBV2 and TRBJ2-2, with TRBD1 as a possible D gene (6 bases). V lost 2 bases and J 4 bases, leaving 8 bases between the germline ends. The CDR3 consists of 14 residues. CDR1 and CDR2 from the germline V gene are SNHLY and FYNNEI. The CDR3 is CASSETGITGELFF. The CDR3 nucleotides read TGTGCCAGCAGTGAAACAGGGATCACCGGGGAGCTGTTTTTT.

This chain connects TRBV5-1 to TRBJ2-1, with 8 positions matching TRBD2. CDR1 is SGHRS and CDR2 is YFSETQ in the germline V gene. V was clipped by 1 base and J by 0 bases; unmatched bases: 9. The CDR3 spans 18 residues. DNA of the CDR3: TGCGCCAGCAGCTTGTTTCTTAGCGGGGCGAGCTCCTACAATGAGCAGTTCTTC. Translating gives CASSLFLSGASSYNEQFF.

This clonotype has just a few counts. CDR3: CASSLSTRPEGYEQYF. In DNA form, the CDR3 reads TGTGCCAGCAGTTTATCTACGAGACCCGAGGGGTACGAGCAGTACTTC. V usage is TRBV28 and J usage is TRBJ2-7; D may correspond to TRBD1 or TRBD2 (5 bases each). The CDR3 runs to 16 residues. CDR1 and CDR2 (germline): MDHEN, SYDVKM. The V end was cut by 1 base, the J end by 4 bases, with 17 bases between.

The V gene is TRBV7-4, the J gene TRBJ1-1; unclear D gene. CDR1 is SGHVT and CDR2 is SQSDAQ in the germline V gene. The CDR3 contains 14 residues. Trimming took 1 base from V and 4 from J, leaving 10 bases between them. The CDR3 DNA follows: TGTGCCAGCAGCTTAGTTGGGGAAACCACTGAAGCTTTCTTT. It specifies CASSLVGETTEAFF.

The J gene is TRBJ2-7, the V gene TRBV7-2, with D unclear. This CDR3 comprises 12 residues. Deletions cut 2 bases from V and 10 bases from J, with 12 bases between. Germline assignment: CDR1 SGHTA and CDR2 FQGNSA. The CDR3 loop reads CASSLTPSGQYF. In nucleotides, the CDR3 is TGTGCCAGCAGCTTAACCCCCTCGGGTCAGTACTTC.

CDR3 region: CASSLAQKYEQYF. In DNA, the CDR3 is TGTGCCAGCAGCTTGGCACAGAAATACGAGCAGTACTTC. The rearrangement links TRBV5-8 to TRBJ2-7, with no clear D. The CDR3 spans 13 residues. Trimming removed 0 bases from V and 4 bases from J, with 8 bases in between. The germline V gene has CDR1 SGHTS and CDR2 YDEGEE.